This T cell receptor (beta chain) was recovered during a study of blood T cell repertoires in COVID-19. Study-level background: T cells, B-cell-depleted T cells, or PBMCs provided the cDNA or gDNA that served as material.

Per the original data handling: Amplification of reference gene primers was used by the study to estimate nucleated cell counts. The repertoire was sequenced with immunoSEQ multiplex PCR; TCRdb's copy has only in-frame clones and lacks some. The V and J calls and clone size were taken over from that table, and D and trimming were inferred from the DNA. The sample consists of 250,000 to 300,000 clones, roughly 90% of them appearing once. The specimen was peripheral blood. The sequence came from a woman in her fifties or sixties with acute or convalescent COVID-19.

This CDR3 reads CASSSDPGQINSPLHF. CDR3 nucleotides: TGTGCCAGCAGCTCAGATCCGGGACAGATTAATTCACCCCTCCACTTT. V gene TRBV9 combines with J gene TRBJ1-6; 7 bases are shared with TRBD1. CDR3 length equals 16 residues. The V segment lost 4 bases and the J segment 6 bases; nucleotides outside the gene matches: 10. Germline loops: CDR1 SGDLS, CDR2 YYNGEE.